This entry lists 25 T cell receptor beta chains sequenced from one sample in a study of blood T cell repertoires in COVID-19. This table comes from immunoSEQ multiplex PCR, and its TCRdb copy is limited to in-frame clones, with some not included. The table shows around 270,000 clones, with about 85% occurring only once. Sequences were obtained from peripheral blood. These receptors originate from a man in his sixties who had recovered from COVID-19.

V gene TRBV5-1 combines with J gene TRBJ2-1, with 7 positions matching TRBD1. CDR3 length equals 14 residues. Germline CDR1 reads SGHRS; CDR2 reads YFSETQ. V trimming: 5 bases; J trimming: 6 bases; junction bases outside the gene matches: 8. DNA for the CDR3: TGCGCCAGCAGTCGACAGGGTTCTGGCAATGAGCAGTTCTTC. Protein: CASSRQGSGNEQFF.

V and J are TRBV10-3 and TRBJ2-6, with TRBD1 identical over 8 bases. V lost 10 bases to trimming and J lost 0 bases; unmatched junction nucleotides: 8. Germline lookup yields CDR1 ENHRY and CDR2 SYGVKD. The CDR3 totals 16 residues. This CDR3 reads CATTPTGDSGANVLTF. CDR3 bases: TGTGCCACCACCCCGACAGGGGACTCTGGGGCCAACGTCCTGACTTTC.

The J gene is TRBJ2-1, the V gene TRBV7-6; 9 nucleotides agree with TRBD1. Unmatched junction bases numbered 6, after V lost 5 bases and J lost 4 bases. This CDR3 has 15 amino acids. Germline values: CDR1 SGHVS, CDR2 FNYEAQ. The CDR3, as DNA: TGTGCCAGCAGCACCTACGGGACAGGGTACAATGAGCAGTTCTTC. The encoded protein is CASSTYGTGYNEQFF.

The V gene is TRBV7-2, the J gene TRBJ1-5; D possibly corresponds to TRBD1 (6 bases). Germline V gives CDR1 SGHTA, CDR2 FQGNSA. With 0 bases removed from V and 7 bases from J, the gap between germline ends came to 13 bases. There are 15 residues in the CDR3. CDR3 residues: CASSLAGGQGQPQHF. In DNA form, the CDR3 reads TGTGCCAGCAGCTTAGCCGGGGGGCAAGGGCAGCCCCAGCATTTT.

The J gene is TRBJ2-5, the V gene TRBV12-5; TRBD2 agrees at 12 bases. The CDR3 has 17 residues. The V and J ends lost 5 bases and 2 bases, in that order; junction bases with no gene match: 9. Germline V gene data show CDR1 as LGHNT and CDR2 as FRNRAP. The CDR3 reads CASGKTGLAGRQETQYF. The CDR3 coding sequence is TGTGCTAGTGGTAAAACTGGACTAGCGGGGAGACAAGAGACCCAGTACTTC.

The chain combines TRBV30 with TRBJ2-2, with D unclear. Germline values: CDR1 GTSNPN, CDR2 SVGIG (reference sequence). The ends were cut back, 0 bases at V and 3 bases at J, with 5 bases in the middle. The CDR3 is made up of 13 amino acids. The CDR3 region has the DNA TGTGCCTGGAGTGTACTGGACACCGGGGAGCTGTTTTTT. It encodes CAWSVLDTGELFF. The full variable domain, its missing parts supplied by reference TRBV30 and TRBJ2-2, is SQTIHQWPATLVQPVGSPLSLECTVEGTSNPNLYWYRQAAGRGLQLLFYSVGIGQISSEVPQNLSASRPQDRQFILSSKKLLLSDSGFYLCAWSVLDTGELFFGEGSRLTVL.

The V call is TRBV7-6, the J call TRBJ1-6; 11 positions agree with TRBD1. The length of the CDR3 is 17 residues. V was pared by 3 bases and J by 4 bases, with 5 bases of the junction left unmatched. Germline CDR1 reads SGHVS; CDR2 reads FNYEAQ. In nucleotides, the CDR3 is TGTGCCAGCAGCTTGCTGGGACAGGGGGGTTATAATTCACCCCTCCACTTT. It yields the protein CASSLLGQGGYNSPLHF.

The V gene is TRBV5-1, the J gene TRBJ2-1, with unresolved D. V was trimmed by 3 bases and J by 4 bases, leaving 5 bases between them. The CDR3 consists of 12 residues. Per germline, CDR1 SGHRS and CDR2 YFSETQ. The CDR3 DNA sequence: TGCGCCAGCAGCTCTATATACAATGAGCAGTTCTTC. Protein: CASSSIYNEQFF.

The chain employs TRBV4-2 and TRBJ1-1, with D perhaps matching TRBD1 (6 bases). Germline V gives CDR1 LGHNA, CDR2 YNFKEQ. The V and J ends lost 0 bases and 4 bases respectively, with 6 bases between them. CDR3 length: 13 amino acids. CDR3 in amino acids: CASSQEQGTEAFF. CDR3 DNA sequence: TGTGCCAGCAGCCAAGAACAGGGCACTGAAGCTTTCTTT.

CDR3 coding DNA: TGTGCCAGCAGTTACTCGGACAGGGCCGGGAATTCACCCCTCCACTTT. It encodes CASSYSDRAGNSPLHF. The chain links TRBV6-2 or TRBV6-3 to TRBJ1-6; 8 bases agree with TRBD1. This CDR3 is built from 16 residues. Germline trimming cut 0 bases from V and 7 bases from J; bases unmatched to any gene: 5. CDR1 is MNHEY, CDR2 SVGEGT, per germline.

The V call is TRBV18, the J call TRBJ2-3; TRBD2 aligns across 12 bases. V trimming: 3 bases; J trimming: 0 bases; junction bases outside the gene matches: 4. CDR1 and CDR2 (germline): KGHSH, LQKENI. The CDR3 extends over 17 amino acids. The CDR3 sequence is CASSPPGLAGSTDTQYF. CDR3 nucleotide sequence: TGTGCCAGCTCACCTCCCGGACTAGCGGGGAGCACAGATACGCAGTATTTT.

CDR3 protein: CASSIVGASSYEQYF. CDR3 bases: TGTGCCAGTAGTATAGTGGGGGCAAGCTCCTACGAGCAGTACTTC. J is TRBJ2-7 and V is TRBV19; D is perhaps TRBD1 (6 bases). This CDR3 is 15 amino acids long. V gave up 1 base and J gave up 0 bases, with 10 bases separating them. The germline V gene encodes CDR1 LNHDA and CDR2 SQIVND (reference sequence).

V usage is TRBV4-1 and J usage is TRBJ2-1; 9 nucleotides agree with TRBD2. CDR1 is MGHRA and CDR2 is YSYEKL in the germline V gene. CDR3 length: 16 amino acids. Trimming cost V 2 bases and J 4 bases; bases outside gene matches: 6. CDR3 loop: CASSQLSGGLYNEQFF. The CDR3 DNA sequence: TGCGCCAGCAGCCAACTAAGCGGGGGGCTATACAATGAGCAGTTCTTC.

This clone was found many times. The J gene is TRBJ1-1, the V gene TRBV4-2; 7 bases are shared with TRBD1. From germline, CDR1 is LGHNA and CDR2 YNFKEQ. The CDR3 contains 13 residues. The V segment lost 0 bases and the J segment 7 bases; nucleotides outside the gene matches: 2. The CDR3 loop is CASSQERQGEAFF. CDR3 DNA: TGTGCCAGCAGCCAAGAGAGACAGGGTGAAGCTTTCTTT.

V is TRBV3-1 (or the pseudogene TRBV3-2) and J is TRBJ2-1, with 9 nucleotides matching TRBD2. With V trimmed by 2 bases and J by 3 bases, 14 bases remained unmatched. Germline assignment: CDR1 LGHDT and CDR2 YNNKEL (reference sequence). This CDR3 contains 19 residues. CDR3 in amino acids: CASSQCPEPASGDYNEQFF. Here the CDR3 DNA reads TGTGCCAGCAGCCAATGCCCCGAGCCGGCTAGCGGGGACTACAATGAGCAGTTCTTC.

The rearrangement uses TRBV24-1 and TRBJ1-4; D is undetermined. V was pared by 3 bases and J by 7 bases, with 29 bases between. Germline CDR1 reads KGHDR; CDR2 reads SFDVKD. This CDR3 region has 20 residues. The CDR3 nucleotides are TGTGCCACCAGTGATCCGCGGGTCAGGCGAGAATCCAAATTATGTGAAAAACTGTTTTTT. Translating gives CATSDPRVRRESKLCEKLFF.

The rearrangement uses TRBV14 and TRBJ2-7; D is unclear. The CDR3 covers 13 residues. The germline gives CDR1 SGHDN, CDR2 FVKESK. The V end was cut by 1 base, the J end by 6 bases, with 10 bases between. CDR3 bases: TGTGCCAGCAGCCAAGGGCAGGTCAGCGAGCAGTACTTC. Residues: CASSQGQVSEQYF.

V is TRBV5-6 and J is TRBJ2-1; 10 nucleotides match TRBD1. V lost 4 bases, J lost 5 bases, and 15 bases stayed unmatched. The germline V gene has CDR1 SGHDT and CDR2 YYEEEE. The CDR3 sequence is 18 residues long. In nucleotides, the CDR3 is TGTGCCAGCAGCGGCCGGGACAGGGGATTTACGTTTAACAATGAGCAGTTCTTC. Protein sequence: CASSGRDRGFTFNNEQFF.

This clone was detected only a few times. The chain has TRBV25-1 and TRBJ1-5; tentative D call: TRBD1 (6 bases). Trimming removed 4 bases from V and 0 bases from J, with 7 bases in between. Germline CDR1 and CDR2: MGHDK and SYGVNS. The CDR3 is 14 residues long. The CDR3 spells CASSAGDSNQPQHF. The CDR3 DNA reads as TGTGCCAGCAGTGCAGGGGATAGCAATCAGCCCCAGCATTTT.

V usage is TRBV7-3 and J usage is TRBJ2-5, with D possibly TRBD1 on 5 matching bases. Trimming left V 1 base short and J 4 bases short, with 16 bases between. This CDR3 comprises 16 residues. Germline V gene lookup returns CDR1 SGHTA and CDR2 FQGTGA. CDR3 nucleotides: TGTGCCAGCAGCTTAAGTCTCTCAAGGGGCCCAGAGACCCAGTACTTC. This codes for CASSLSLSRGPETQYF.

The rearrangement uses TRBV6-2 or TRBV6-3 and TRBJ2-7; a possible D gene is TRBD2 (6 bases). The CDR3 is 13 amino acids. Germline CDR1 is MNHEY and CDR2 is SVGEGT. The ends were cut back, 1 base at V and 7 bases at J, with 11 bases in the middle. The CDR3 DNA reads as TGTGCCAGCAGTTACTTTGGGGGGTCGGAGCAGTACTTC. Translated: CASSYFGGSEQYF.

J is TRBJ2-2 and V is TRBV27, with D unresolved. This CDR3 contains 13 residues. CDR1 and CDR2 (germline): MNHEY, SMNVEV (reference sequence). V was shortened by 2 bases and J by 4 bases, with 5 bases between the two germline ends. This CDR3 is CASSLQRTGELFF. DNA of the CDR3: TGTGCCAGCAGTTTACAGCGCACCGGGGAGCTGTTTTTT.

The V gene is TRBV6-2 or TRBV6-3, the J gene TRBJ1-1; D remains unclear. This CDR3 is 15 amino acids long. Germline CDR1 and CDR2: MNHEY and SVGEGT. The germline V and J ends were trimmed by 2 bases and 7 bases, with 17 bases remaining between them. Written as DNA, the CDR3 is TGTGCCAGCAGTTACCCGACGGGGAGGTATGGTGAAGCTTTCTTT. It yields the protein CASSYPTGRYGEAFF.

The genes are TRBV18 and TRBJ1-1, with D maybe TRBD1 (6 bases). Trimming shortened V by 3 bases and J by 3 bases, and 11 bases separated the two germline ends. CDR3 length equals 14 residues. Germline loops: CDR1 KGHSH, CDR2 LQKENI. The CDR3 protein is CASSPDSSYTEAFF. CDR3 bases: TGTGCCAGCTCACCGGACAGCTCTTACACTGAAGCTTTCTTT.

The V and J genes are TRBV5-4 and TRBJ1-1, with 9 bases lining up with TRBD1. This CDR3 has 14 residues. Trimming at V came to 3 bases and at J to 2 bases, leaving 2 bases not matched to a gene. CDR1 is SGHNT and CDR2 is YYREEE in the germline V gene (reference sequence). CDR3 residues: CASSWDRVNTEAFF. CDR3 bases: TGTGCCAGCAGCTGGGACAGGGTAAACACTGAAGCTTTCTTT.